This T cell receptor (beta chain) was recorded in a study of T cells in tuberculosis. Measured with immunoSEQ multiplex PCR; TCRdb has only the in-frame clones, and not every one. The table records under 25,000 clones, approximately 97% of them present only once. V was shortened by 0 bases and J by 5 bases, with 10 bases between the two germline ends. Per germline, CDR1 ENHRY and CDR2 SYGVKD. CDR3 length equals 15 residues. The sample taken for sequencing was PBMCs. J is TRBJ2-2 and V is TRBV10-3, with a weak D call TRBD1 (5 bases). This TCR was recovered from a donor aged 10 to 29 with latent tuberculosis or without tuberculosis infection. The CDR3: CAISESSQGTGELFF. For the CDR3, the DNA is TGTGCCATCAGTGAGTCGAGTCAGGGAACCGGGGAGCTGTTTTTT.